This T cell receptor beta chain came from a study of control samples from healthy donors and cancer patients. Generated by immunoSEQ multiplex PCR, the TCRdb table keeps only in-frame clones and is missing some. The sample contains 100,000 to 150,000 clones, roughly 87% of which appear only once. This CDR3 is 16 amino acids long. Germline CDR1 and CDR2: LGHDT and YNNKEL (reference sequence). V lost 5 bases and J 7 bases, leaving 24 bases between the germline ends. The sample comprised blood. This sequence joins TRBV3-1 (or the pseudogene TRBV3-2) and TRBJ2-7, with a tentative D call TRBD2 (5 bases). The sequence was collected from a man between 18 and 35 years old in good health. CDR3 residues: CASSDRRQQSLREQYF. CDR3 DNA sequence: TGTGCCAGCAGCGACCGGAGGCAGCAATCTCTACGAGAGCAGTACTTC.